The 11 T cell receptor beta chains presented below share a single source sample, sequenced in a study of blood T cell repertoires in COVID-19. Assay: immunoSEQ multiplex PCR; the TCRdb copy retains only in-frame clones and omits some. The table lists about 250,000 clones, around 90% of them singletons. Sequenced input: peripheral blood. Receptors originate from a man at least 80 years old with acute or convalescent COVID-19.

The genes are TRBV5-6 and TRBJ2-7; 14 bases map to TRBD2. V dropped 3 bases and J dropped 5; count of bases not matched to a gene: 7. From germline, CDR1 is SGHDT and CDR2 YYEEEE. This CDR3 has 16 amino acids. The CDR3 sequence is CASSWGLAGESDEQYF. In nucleotides, the CDR3 is TGTGCCAGCAGCTGGGGACTAGCGGGAGAATCGGACGAGCAGTACTTC.

J is TRBJ2-7 and V is TRBV25-1; 7 nucleotides align to TRBD2. The CDR3 length is 15 residues. V lost 1 base and J lost 2; bases outside the gene matches: 5. Germline values: CDR1 MGHDK, CDR2 SYGVNS. DNA of the CDR3: TGTGCCAGCAGTGAATCCGGGGGGTATACCTACGAGCAGTACTTC. Translated: CASSESGGYTYEQYF.

V gene TRBV7-3 combines with J gene TRBJ2-3, with D possibly TRBD1 on 7 matching bases. With 2 bases removed from V and 5 bases from J, the gap between germline ends came to 14 bases. The CDR3 contains 15 residues. CDR1 and CDR2 (germline): SGHTA, FQGTGA. The CDR3 bases are TGTGCCAGCAGCTTAGGGTCAGGGGGGATAGATACGCAGTATTTT. It codes for CASSLGSGGIDTQYF.

The gene calls are TRBV10-3 and TRBJ1-4; 8 bases agree with TRBD1. The CDR3 has 18 amino acids. With V trimmed by 4 bases and J by 8 bases, 18 bases remained unmatched. Germline V gene sequence: CDR1 ENHRY, CDR2 SYGVKD. CDR3 coding DNA: TGTGCCATCAGTGGAGGACAGGGCTTCGTGCGGCTGAACGAAAAACTGTTTTTT. Translation gives CAISGGQGFVRLNEKLFF.

The CDR3 region is CASSPGGSDGYTF. Here the CDR3 DNA reads TGTGCCAGCAGCCCGGGGGGGTCGGACGGCTACACCTTC. The chain recombines TRBV7-2 with TRBJ1-2; possible D gene TRBD1, 5 bases. This CDR3 comprises 13 residues. V shed 5 bases and J shed 8 bases, with 15 bases lying between them. The V gene's germline CDR1 is SGHTA and CDR2 FQGNSA.

Comment on this clone: The identical CDR3 is also encoded by other nucleotide sequences in the sample. The V call is TRBV12-3 or TRBV12-4, the J call TRBJ2-5; D unresolved. The ends were cut back, 3 bases at V and 5 bases at J, with 4 bases in the middle. The CDR3 totals 11 residues. CDR3 sequence (DNA): TGTGCCAGCAGTTTGCGGGAGACCCAGTACTTC. It specifies CASSLRETQYF.

The genes are TRBV29-1 and TRBJ2-3; tentatively, D is TRBD1 (6 bases). Trimming cost V 8 bases and J 1 base, with 13 bases left between them. Germline CDR1 SQVTM, CDR2 ANQGSEA. CDR3 length: 13 residues. CDR3 DNA: TGCAGCTTCGGAAGGACAGGCACAGATACGCAGTATTTT. This encodes CSFGRTGTDTQYF.

The J gene is TRBJ2-7, the V gene TRBV27; TRBD1 aligns across 7 bases. Trimming removed 8 bases from V and 1 base from J; junction bases left unmatched: 5. Germline V gene lookup returns CDR1 MNHEY and CDR2 SMNVEV (reference sequence). The CDR3 runs 13 residues. The CDR3 DNA follows: TGTGCCAGCGGAAGACAGGGTTCCTACGAGCAGTACTTC. Protein sequence: CASGRQGSYEQYF.

The chain carries TRBV15 and TRBJ2-3; tentative D call: TRBD2 (7 bases). The germline V gene has CDR1 LNHNV and CDR2 YYDKDF (reference sequence). The length of the CDR3 is 16 residues. The germline V and J ends were trimmed by 0 bases and 5 bases, with 15 bases remaining between them. This CDR3 reads CATSRDMRGGVDTQYF. Written as DNA, the CDR3 is TGTGCCACCAGCAGAGATATGAGGGGGGGAGTAGATACGCAGTATTTT.

This chain connects TRBV28 to TRBJ1-4, with D unresolved. CDR3 length: 16 amino acids. CDR1 is MDHEN, CDR2 SYDVKM, per germline. With 6 bases removed from V and 2 bases from J, the gap between germline ends came to 16 bases. The CDR3 region has the DNA TGTGCCAGCAGCACTGCCCTGTCCGCGACTAATGAAAAACTGTTTTTT. Translation gives CASSTALSATNEKLFF.

V and J are TRBV5-1 and TRBJ2-5; possible D gene TRBD1, 6 bases. This CDR3 is built from 15 residues. V lost 0 bases and J 2 bases, leaving 11 bases between the germline ends. The germline V gene encodes CDR1 SGHRS and CDR2 YFSETQ. CDR3 loop: CASSLAWGQQETQYF. CDR3 in DNA: TGCGCCAGCAGCTTGGCCTGGGGACAACAAGAGACCCAGTACTTC.